The 13 T cell receptor beta chains below all came from one sample that was sequenced in a study of post-analysis software for immune sequencing data. For these receptors, no antigen is known. Prepared TCR beta cDNA libraries contained unique molecular identifiers. TCRdb called the PCR reads again in MiXCR, with one record for every CDR3 protein. The table includes 750,000 to 950,000 distinct CDR3 sequences, around 46% detected once. Study observations and caveats: In patients, about five TRBV segments were more frequent than in controls, with TRBV5-6, TRBV5-1 and TRBV20-1 among them.

The sequenced sample was blood. Receptor source: a girl between 10 and 17 years old with multiple sclerosis.

The rearrangement uses TRBV4-1 and TRBJ2-4; 9 bases are shared with TRBD2. The junction had 18 bases not matched to a gene; V was cut back by 2 bases and J by 13 bases. The CDR3 spans 17 residues. The V gene's germline CDR1 is MGHRA and CDR2 YSYEKL. CDR3 sequence (DNA): TGCGCCAGCAGCCAATTGACAGCGGGACTAGCAGTCTACGGGCAGTACTTC. Translating gives CASSQLTAGLAVYGQYF.

The chain combines TRBV7-6 with TRBJ2-5; 12 bases match TRBD2. This CDR3 comprises 15 residues. V lost 5 bases and J lost 3; bases outside the gene matches: 4. Germline V gene sequence: CDR1 SGHVS, CDR2 FNYEAQ. The DNA of the CDR3 is TGTGCCAGCAGCCCCCGGACTAGCGGGAAAGAGACCCAGTACTTC. Its translation: CASSPRTSGKETQYF.

This chain uses TRBV29-1 with TRBJ2-7, with 7 bases lining up with TRBD1. The V and J ends lost 6 bases and 0 bases, in that order; junction bases with no gene match: 11. The CDR3 spans 15 residues. Germline V gene sequence: CDR1 SQVTM, CDR2 ANQGSEA. The CDR3 here is CSVAPGTASSYEQYF. CDR3 nucleotide sequence: TGCAGCGTCGCTCCGGGGACAGCTAGCTCCTACGAGCAGTACTTC.

The chain links TRBV4-3 to TRBJ2-7; D is uncertain. The germline V gene has CDR1 LGHNA and CDR2 YSLEER. This CDR3 is 17 amino acids long. The V end lost 0 bases, the J end lost 7 bases, and 22 bases lay between the germline ends. The CDR3 sequence: CASSQEGPAILPNEQYF. The DNA of the CDR3 is TGCGCCAGCAGCCAAGAAGGGCCCGCAATTCTCCCCAATGAGCAGTACTTC.

CDR3 nucleotide sequence: TGTGCCAGCATCGGCTTCCAATTGGACACGGCGGCCTACGAGCAGTACTTC. Translating it yields CASIGFQLDTAAYEQYF. The chain is built from TRBV6-2 or TRBV6-3 and TRBJ2-7; perhaps TRBD1 as D (5 bases). Germline V gene sequence: CDR1 MNHEY, CDR2 SVGEGT. The CDR3 is 17 residues long. V dropped 7 bases and J dropped 2 bases, with 24 bases sitting between them.

This clonotype has ten or more counts. The J gene is TRBJ2-7, the V gene TRBV20-1; 7 nucleotides match TRBD2. The ends lost 3 bases at V and 3 bases at J; junction bases unmatched: 8. The CDR3 is made up of 14 amino acids. Germline assignment: CDR1 DFQATT and CDR2 SNEGSKA (reference sequence). CDR3 in amino acids: CSARGGRADYEQYF. The CDR3 bases are TGCAGTGCTAGGGGGGGGAGGGCGGACTACGAGCAGTACTTC.

This clonotype was observed a handful of times. The chain employs TRBV6-5 and TRBJ2-3, with D unresolved. V was trimmed by 5 bases and J by 4 bases, leaving 10 bases between them. CDR1 and CDR2 from the germline V gene are MNHEY and SVGAGI. CDR3 length: 13 residues. The CDR3 loop reads CASSPAVPDTQYF. The CDR3 region has the DNA TGTGCCAGCAGTCCCGCGGTCCCAGATACGCAGTATTTT.

This clonotype was seen a single time. The CDR3 sequence is CASSFTVDYNEQFF. As DNA, the CDR3 is TGTGCCAGCAGCTTCACTGTTGATTACAATGAGCAGTTCTTC. J is TRBJ2-1 and V is TRBV7-2; D is unclear. Trimming cost V 3 bases and J 4 bases, with 10 bases left between them. The length of the CDR3 is 14 residues. Germline V gene lookup returns CDR1 SGHTA and CDR2 FQGNSA.

The V call is TRBV6-1, the J call TRBJ2-1; a possible D gene is TRBD2 (11 bases). Germline values: CDR1 MNHNS, CDR2 SASEGT. Trimming cost V 5 bases and J 3 bases, with 29 bases left between them. CDR3 size: 20 residues. The CDR3 nucleotides read TGTGCCAGCAGTCCCCCCCCGGACAGGGGGGGACTAGCGGACTACAATGAGCAGTTCTTC. Amino acids: CASSPPPDRGGLADYNEQFF.

The chain recombines TRBV5-1 with TRBJ2-1; either TRBD1 or TRBD2 may fit D (5 bases each). This CDR3 is 12 amino acids long. V shed 4 bases and J shed 9 bases, with 11 bases lying between them. Germline CDR1 SGHRS, CDR2 YFSETQ. The CDR3 sequence: CASSGDAAEQFF. The CDR3 DNA reads as TGCGCCAGCAGCGGGGACGCGGCTGAGCAGTTCTTC. The full variable domain, in which reference TRBV5-1 and TRBJ2-1 provide the parts outside the CDR3, is KAGVTQTPRYLIKTRGQQVTLSCSPISGHRSVSWYQQTPGQGLQFLFEYFSETQRNKGNFPGRFSGRQFSNSRSEMNVSTLELGDSALYLCASSGDAAEQFFGPGTRLTVL.

The gene calls are TRBV9 and TRBJ2-1; D possibly corresponds to TRBD1 (6 bases). The CDR3 sequence is 15 residues long. Germline lookup yields CDR1 SGDLS and CDR2 YYNGEE. Trimming took off 0 bases at V and 5 bases at J, with 12 bases between the two ends. The CDR3 loop is CASSVASGGHNEQFF. CDR3 nucleotide sequence: TGTGCCAGCAGCGTAGCATCTGGGGGCCACAATGAGCAGTTCTTC. The whole variable domain, remainder taken from reference TRBV9 and TRBJ2-1, is DSGVTQTPKHLITATGQRVTLRCSPRSGDLSVYWYQQSLDQGLQFLIQYYNGEERAKGNILERFSAQQFPDLHSELNLSSLELGDSALYFCASSVASGGHNEQFFGPGTRLTVL.

This chain uses TRBV7-9 with TRBJ2-4; unclear D gene. TRBJ2-7 matches the DNA end more closely, so the J call is doubtful. The germline CDR1 and CDR2 sequences are SEHNR and FQNEAQ (reference sequence). This CDR3 is built from 16 residues. CDR3 sequence reads: CASSLVLQAVSYEQYF. The CDR3 DNA sequence: TGTGCCAGCAGCTTAGTGTTGCAGGCCGTTTCCTACGAGCAGTACTTC.

This chain uses TRBV13 with TRBJ2-5; 12 positions match TRBD2. The last part of the DNA fits TRBJ2-7 better; the J call may be wrong. Germline V gene sequence: CDR1 PRHDT, CDR2 FYEKMQ (reference sequence). This CDR3 has 16 amino acids. The CDR3 sequence is CASSPSRTSGTYEQYF. The CDR3 DNA is TGTGCCAGCAGCCCAAGCCGGACTAGCGGGACTTACGAGCAGTACTTC.